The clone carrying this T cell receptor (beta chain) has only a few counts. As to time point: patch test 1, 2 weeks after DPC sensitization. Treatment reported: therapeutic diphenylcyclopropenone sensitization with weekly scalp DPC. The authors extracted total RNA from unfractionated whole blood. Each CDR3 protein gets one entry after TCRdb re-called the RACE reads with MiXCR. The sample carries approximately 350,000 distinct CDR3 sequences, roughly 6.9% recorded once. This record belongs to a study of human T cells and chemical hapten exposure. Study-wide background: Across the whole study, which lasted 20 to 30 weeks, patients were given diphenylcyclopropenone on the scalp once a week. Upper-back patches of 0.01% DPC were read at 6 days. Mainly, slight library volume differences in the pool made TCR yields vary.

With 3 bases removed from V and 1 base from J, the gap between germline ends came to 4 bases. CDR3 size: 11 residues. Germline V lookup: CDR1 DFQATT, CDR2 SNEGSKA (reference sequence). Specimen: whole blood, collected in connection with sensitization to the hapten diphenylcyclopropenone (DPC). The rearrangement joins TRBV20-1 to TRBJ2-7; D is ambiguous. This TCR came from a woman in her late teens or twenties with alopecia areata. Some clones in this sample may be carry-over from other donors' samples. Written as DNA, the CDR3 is TGCAGTGCTAGTGAATCCTACGAGCAGTACTTC. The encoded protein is CSASESYEQYF.